This T cell receptor beta chain was retrieved from a study of blood T cell repertoires in COVID-19. As for the study in general: Some COVID-19 samples were acute and others convalescent; all came from the United States, Italy and Spain.

Germline CDR1 is MDHEN and CDR2 is SYDVKM. The CDR3 is 14 residues long. V lost 4 bases and J 0 bases, leaving 9 bases between the germline ends. Clones were sequenced by immunoSEQ multiplex PCR, and TCRdb holds only the in-frame ones, with some missing. The sample has 150,000 to 200,000 clones, approximately 91% seen once; the top ten hold approximately 2%. The source material was peripheral blood. The chain uses TRBV28 and TRBJ1-2; D possibly corresponds to TRBD1 (6 bases). The sequence was collected from a man younger than 35 with acute or convalescent COVID-19. Here the CDR3 DNA reads TGTGCCAGCAGTTATCAGGGGCCTAACTATGGCTACACCTTC. Translated: CASSYQGPNYGYTF.